Sequencing of this TCR beta chain was carried out in a study of T-cell reconstitution after alpha-beta-depleted transplantation in children. Construction of the TCRbeta library involved unique molecular identifiers. TCRdb itself ran the PCR reads through MiXCR, one entry per CDR3 protein. Here the sample spans around 78,000 distinct CDR3 sequences, over 12% being singletons. As for this clonotype: Antigen specificity is unknown.

Overall study results and limits: After transplant, at about two months, alpha-beta T cells were reportedly derived from several hundred expanded graft clones.

The TCR was taken from a male patient aged 2-9 years who had a stem cell transplant for acute lymphoblastic leukemia, so the T cells may come from the graft donor. The input for sequencing was PBMCs, mostly from graft donor cells, taken 180 days after TCRalphabeta/CD19-depleted stem cell transplant.

CDR3 residues: CASSPDRVSHEQYF. The CDR3 DNA follows: TGTGCCAGCAGCCCCGACAGGGTATCCCACGAGCAGTACTTC. The chain links TRBV28 to TRBJ2-7; 7 bases align to TRBD1. This CDR3 region has 14 residues. Trimming cost V 6 bases and J 5 bases; bases outside gene matches: 10. Per the germline V gene, CDR1 is MDHEN and CDR2 is SYDVKM.